Sequencing of this T cell receptor (beta chain) was carried out in a study of T-cell reconstitution after alpha-beta-depleted transplantation in children. Points from the study as a whole: Among T cells one year after transplant, newly produced cells accounted for most counts and diversity. Recipient T cells and thymic progenitors that survived gave rise to the high TCRbeta diversity observed at day 60 in some patients. Alpha-beta T cells about two months after transplant reportedly derived from several hundred expanded graft clones.

About this clonotype itself: The antigen is undetermined. One end of the junction is discordant with germline, which a read error may explain.

Germline CDR1 and CDR2: MNHNY and SVGAGI (reference sequence). The CDR3 totals 13 residues. Unique molecular identifiers were incorporated when the TCRbeta library was constructed. TCRdb re-analysed the PCR reads in MiXCR, keeping a single row per CDR3 protein. The sample shows approximately 98,000 distinct CDR3 sequences, about 6% of them seen only once. This clonotype originated in a male patient aged 2 to 10 who had a stem cell transplant for acute lymphoblastic leukemia, so the T cells may come from the graft donor. The material sequenced was PBMCs, mostly from graft donor cells, taken 360 days after TCRalphabeta/CD19-depleted stem cell transplant. The V gene is TRBV6-6, the J gene TRBJ1-2, with D possibly TRBD1 on 5 matching bases. CDR3 in amino acids: CASSPGPNYGYAF. In DNA, the CDR3 is TGTGCCAGCAGTCCGGGACCTAACTATGGCTACGCCTTC.